This T cell receptor beta chain came from a study of human T cells and chemical hapten exposure. Study results and limitations: Significantly greater numbers of large CDR3 similarity clusters came from expanded TCRs than from controls.

Of note for this clonotype: Its antigen is not identified.

MiXCR was run by TCRdb on the RACE reads, yielding one entry per CDR3 protein. This sample has 95,000 or so distinct CDR3 sequences, with over 9.5% found just once. The CDR3 has 14 residues. Germline values: CDR1 MNHEY, CDR2 SVGEGT. Trimming took off 5 bases at V and 0 bases at J, with 9 bases between the two ends. Time point indicated: patch test 2, 6 weeks after DPC sensitization. Specified treatment: therapeutic diphenylcyclopropenone sensitization with weekly scalp DPC. Alopecia patients between 18 and 70 years old and suitable for DPC were used as donors. The chain has TRBV6-2 or TRBV6-3 and TRBJ2-3, with a weak D call TRBD2 (6 bases). The material was whole blood, obtained in connection with sensitization to the hapten diphenylcyclopropenone (DPC). The source is a woman aged 40 to 55 with alopecia areata. Some clones in this sample may be carry-over from other donors' samples. As DNA, the CDR3 is TGTGCCAGCAGTGGGACTGCTAGCACAGATACGCAGTATTTT. Amino acids: CASSGTASTDTQYF.